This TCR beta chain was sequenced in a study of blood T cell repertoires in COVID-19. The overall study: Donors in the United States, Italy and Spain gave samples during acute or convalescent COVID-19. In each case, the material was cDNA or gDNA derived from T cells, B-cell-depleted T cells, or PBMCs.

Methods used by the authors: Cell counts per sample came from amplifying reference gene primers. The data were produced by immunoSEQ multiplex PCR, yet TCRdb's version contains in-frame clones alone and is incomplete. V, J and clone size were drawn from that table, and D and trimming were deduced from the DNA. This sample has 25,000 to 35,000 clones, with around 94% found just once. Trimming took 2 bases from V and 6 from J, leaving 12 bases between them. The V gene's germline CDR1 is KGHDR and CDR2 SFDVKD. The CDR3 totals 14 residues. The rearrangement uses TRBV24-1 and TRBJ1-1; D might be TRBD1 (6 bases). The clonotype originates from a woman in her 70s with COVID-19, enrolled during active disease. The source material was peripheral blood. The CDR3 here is CATSDSRRGSEAFF. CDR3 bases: TGTGCCACCAGTGATTCCCGCAGGGGTTCTGAAGCTTTCTTT.